The 12 T cell receptor beta chains below all came from one sample that was sequenced in a study of CD8 T cells in ankylosing spondylitis (dated by TCRdb to between 2016 and 2019). The study at large found these results: A TCR beta motif of 8 or 9 highly homologous amino acid variants appeared characteristic of blood from ankylosing spondylitis patients.

Receptor amplification or capture employed 5' RACE. The sequencing machine was an Illumina HiSeq 2500. TCRdb redid the processing of the public reads, applying fastp at Q25 and MiXCR, and retained in-frame beta chains. Every CDR3 protein is listed once, alongside the most common genes and DNA of its rows. In this sample the table shows 220,000 or so distinct CDR3 sequences, about 18% of which occur a single time. Roughly 46% of the sample comes from the top ten. These TCRs are of unknown antigen specificity. Sequencing was done on a sample of blood, either unsorted or a sorted T cell fraction (not recorded which). The receptors originated from a male donor with ankylosing spondylitis.

This clonotype was counted a few times. The rearrangement links TRBV7-9 to TRBJ1-1, with D maybe TRBD1 (5 bases). Germline lookup yields CDR1 SEHNR and CDR2 FQNEAQ (reference sequence). V lost 1 base and J 7 bases, leaving 10 bases between the germline ends. The CDR3 covers 13 residues. Here the CDR3 reads CASSLEGKHEAFF. The CDR3 nucleotides read TGTGCCAGCAGCTTAGAGGGGAAACATGAAGCTTTCTTT.

This chain links TRBV2 with TRBJ1-2; TRBD1 is a possible D gene (6 bases). CDR1 and CDR2 from the germline V gene are SNHLY and FYNNEI. Trimming took off 4 bases at V and 5 bases at J, with 20 bases between the two ends. CDR3 length equals 16 residues. CDR3 sequence reads: CASSGMVDSLIYGYTF. In nucleotides, the CDR3 is TGTGCCAGCAGTGGAATGGTGGACAGCTTAATATATGGCTACACCTTC.

There are a few counts of this clonotype. The chain has TRBV27 and TRBJ2-1, with D perhaps TRBD1 (7 bases). Germline V gives CDR1 MNHEY, CDR2 SMNVEV (reference sequence). The CDR3 is 16 residues long. V lost 7 bases and J 7 bases, leaving 23 bases between the germline ends. The CDR3 coding sequence is TGTGCCAGCACCCTGGTGAGTCAGGGGGACTGGAATGAGCAGTTCTTC. The encoded protein is CASTLVSQGDWNEQFF.

The rearrangement uses TRBV4-3 and TRBJ2-5, with D possibly being TRBD1 or TRBD2 (5 bases each). The CDR3 extends over 16 amino acids. Trimming took 1 base from V and 5 from J, leaving 17 bases between them. CDR1 LGHNA and CDR2 YSLEER come from the germline V gene. The CDR3, as DNA: TGCGCCAGCAGCCAAGTGTGGGACCGCATCGGTGAGACCCAGTACTTC. Residues: CASSQVWDRIGETQYF.

A few counts support this clonotype. The CDR3 spells CASSSPLGELFF. The CDR3 DNA sequence: TGCGCCAGCAGCTCCCCTCTGGGGGAGCTGTTTTTT. The chain joins TRBV5-1 to TRBJ2-2, with D unclear. CDR3 size: 12 residues. The germline gives CDR1 SGHRS, CDR2 YFSETQ. V gave up 3 bases and J gave up 8 bases, with 8 bases separating them.

This clonotype was detected ten times or more. The CDR3 region is CSVEGPSGSSYEQYF. The CDR3 DNA sequence: TGCAGCGTTGAAGGGCCTAGCGGGAGCTCCTACGAGCAGTACTTC. V gene TRBV29-1 combines with J gene TRBJ2-7; TRBD2 aligns across 10 bases. Germline values: CDR1 SQVTM, CDR2 ANQGSEA. The junction had 3 bases not matched to a gene; V was cut back by 1 base and J by 0 bases. The CDR3 has 15 residues.

Details on this clonotype: An end of the junction does not agree with germline; a read error may underlie this. The V call is TRBV25-1, the J call TRBJ1-1; D gene uncertain. The CDR3 runs to 12 residues. Germline V gives CDR1 MGHDK, CDR2 SYGVNS. The CDR3 nucleotides are TGTGCCAGTCGGACGGGGAACTCTGAAGCTTTCTTT. This codes for CASRTGNSEAFF.

The gene calls are TRBV7-6 and TRBJ2-1; 7 bases fit TRBD1. The ends lost 2 bases at V and 9 bases at J; junction bases unmatched: 13. In germline, CDR1 is SGHVS, CDR2 FNYEAQ. The CDR3 covers 16 residues. This CDR3 is CASSLFVAGGSGEQFF. The CDR3 nucleotides are TGTGCCAGCAGCTTATTCGTAGCAGGGGGATCGGGTGAGCAGTTCTTC.

This clonotype was detected only a few times. The gene calls are TRBV5-1 and TRBJ2-1; D is ambiguous. The CDR3 runs 17 residues. The germline V gene has CDR1 SGHRS and CDR2 YFSETQ. Trimming stripped 0 bases from V and 4 bases from J, with 17 bases between. The CDR3 region is CASSLDLHPSGYNEQFF. The CDR3 DNA reads as TGCGCCAGCAGCTTGGACCTGCACCCTTCTGGTTACAATGAGCAGTTCTTC.

This chain links TRBV5-8 with TRBJ2-5; D remains ambiguous. This CDR3 has 14 residues. Trimming stripped 6 bases from V and 3 bases from J, with 15 bases between. CDR1 and CDR2 (germline): SGHTS, YDEGEE. CDR3 protein: CASIKKEGKETQYF. Here the CDR3 DNA reads TGTGCCAGCATCAAAAAAGAAGGGAAAGAGACCCAGTACTTC.

V and J are TRBV6-5 and TRBJ2-2, with TRBD2 as a possible D gene (5 bases). The V end lost 0 bases, the J end lost 0 bases, and 11 bases lay between the germline ends. This CDR3 has 17 amino acids. CDR1 is MNHEY, CDR2 SVGAGI, per germline. In DNA form, the CDR3 reads TGTGCCAGCAGTTACTCGATGGCGGGCCCGAACACCGGGGAGCTGTTTTTT. Protein: CASSYSMAGPNTGELFF.

This clonotype was seen only a few times. The chain carries TRBV5-1 and TRBJ2-7; 12 bases align to TRBD1. CDR3 length: 18 amino acids. V gave up 0 bases and J gave up 3 bases; unmatched junction bases: 10. CDR1 SGHRS and CDR2 YFSETQ come from the germline V gene. The CDR3 DNA follows: TGCGCCAGCAGCTTGGTGGAGTCCGGGACAGGGGGCTACTACGAGCAGTACTTC. Its translation: CASSLVESGTGGYYEQYF.